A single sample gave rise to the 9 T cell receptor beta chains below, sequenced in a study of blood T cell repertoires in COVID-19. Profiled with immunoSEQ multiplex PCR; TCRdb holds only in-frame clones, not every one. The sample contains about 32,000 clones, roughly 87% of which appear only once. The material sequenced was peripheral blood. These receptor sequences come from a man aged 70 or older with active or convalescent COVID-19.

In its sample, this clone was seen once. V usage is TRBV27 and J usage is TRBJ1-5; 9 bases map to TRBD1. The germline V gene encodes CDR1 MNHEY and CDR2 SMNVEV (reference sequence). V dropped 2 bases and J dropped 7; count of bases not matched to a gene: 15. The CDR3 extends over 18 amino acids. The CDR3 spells CASSLILTGGILRQPQHF. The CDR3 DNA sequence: TGTGCCAGCAGTTTAATTTTGACAGGGGGAATTCTCAGGCAGCCCCAGCATTTT.

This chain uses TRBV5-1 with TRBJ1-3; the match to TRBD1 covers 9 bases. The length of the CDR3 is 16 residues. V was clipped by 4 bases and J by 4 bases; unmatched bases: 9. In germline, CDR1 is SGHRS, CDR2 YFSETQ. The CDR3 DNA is TGCGCCAGCAGCCTGGACAGGGGAGGCACCGGAAACACCATATATTTT. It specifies CASSLDRGGTGNTIYF.

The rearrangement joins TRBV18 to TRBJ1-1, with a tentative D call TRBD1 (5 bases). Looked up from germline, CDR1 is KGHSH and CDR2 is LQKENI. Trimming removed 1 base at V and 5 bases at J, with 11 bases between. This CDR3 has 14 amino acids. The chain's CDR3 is CASSPRQGWTEAFF. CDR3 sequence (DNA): TGTGCCAGCTCACCACGGCAGGGATGGACTGAAGCTTTCTTT.

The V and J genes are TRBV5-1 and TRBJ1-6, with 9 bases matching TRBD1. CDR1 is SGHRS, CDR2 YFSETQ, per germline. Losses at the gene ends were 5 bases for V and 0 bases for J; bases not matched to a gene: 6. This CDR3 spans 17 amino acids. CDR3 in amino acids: CASSLRDRDSYNSPLHF. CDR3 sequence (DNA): TGCGCCAGCAGTCTCCGGGACAGGGACTCCTATAATTCACCCCTCCACTTT.

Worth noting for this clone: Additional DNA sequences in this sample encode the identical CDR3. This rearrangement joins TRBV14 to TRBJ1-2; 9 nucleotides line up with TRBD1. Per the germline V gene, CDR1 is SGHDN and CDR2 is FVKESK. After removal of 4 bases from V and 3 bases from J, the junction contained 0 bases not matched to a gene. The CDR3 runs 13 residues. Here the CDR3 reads CASSRDRDYGYTF. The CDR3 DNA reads TGTGCCAGCAGCCGGGACAGGGACTATGGCTACACCTTC.

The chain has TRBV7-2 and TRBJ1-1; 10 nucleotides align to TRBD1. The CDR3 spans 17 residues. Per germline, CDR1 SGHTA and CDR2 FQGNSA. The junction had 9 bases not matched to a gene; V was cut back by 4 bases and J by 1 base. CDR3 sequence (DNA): TGTGCCAGCAGCTCGGACAGGGGGGGGTTAGAGAACACTGAAGCTTTCTTT. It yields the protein CASSSDRGGLENTEAFF.

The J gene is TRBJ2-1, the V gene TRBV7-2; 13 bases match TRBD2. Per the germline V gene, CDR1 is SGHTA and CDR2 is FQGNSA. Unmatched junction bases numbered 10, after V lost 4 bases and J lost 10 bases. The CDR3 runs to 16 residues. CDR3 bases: TGTGCCAGCAGCTCTCGGACTAGCGGGGGCCCCGGGGAGCAGTTCTTC. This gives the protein CASSSRTSGGPGEQFF.

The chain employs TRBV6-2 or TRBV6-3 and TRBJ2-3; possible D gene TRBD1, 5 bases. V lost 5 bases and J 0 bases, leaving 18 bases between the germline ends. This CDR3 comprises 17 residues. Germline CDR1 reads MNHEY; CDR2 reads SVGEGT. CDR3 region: CASSLQQVSSSTDTQYF. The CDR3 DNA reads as TGTGCCAGCAGTCTCCAACAGGTTTCGTCTAGCACAGATACGCAGTATTTT.

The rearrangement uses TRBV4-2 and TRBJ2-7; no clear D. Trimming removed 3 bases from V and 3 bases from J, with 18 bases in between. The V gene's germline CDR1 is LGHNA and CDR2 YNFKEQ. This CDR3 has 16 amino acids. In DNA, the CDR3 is TGTGCCAGCAGCCACGTAGGAGCCTCCACGGGCTACGAGCAGTACTTC. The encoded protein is CASSHVGASTGYEQYF.